The 15 T cell receptor beta chains listed next were all sequenced from one sample in a study of blood T cells in healthy people across ages. The authors ran a second PCR of roughly 6 to 12 cycles using a sample-barcoded 5' primer and a J-beta primer mix. Each CDR3 protein is one row after TCRdb ran MiXCR on the 5' RACE reads. The sample shows fewer than 2,000,000 distinct CDR3 sequences, about 31% of them seen only once. Source material: blood. The source of these receptors is a woman aged 30 to 39 in good health.

This chain joins TRBV28 and TRBJ2-1; a possible D gene is TRBD2 (5 bases). Trimming removed 3 bases from V and 3 bases from J, with 9 bases in between. The CDR3 totals 14 residues. Germline assignment: CDR1 MDHEN and CDR2 SYDVKM. The CDR3 loop reads CASSFSVSYNEQFF. In DNA, the CDR3 is TGTGCCAGCAGTTTTAGCGTTAGCTACAATGAGCAGTTCTTC. The full variable domain, in which reference TRBV28 and TRBJ2-1 provide the parts outside the CDR3, is DVKVTQSSRYLVKRTGEKVFLECVQDMDHENMFWYRQDPGLGLRLIYFSYDVKMKEKGDIPEGYSVSREKKERFSLILESASTNQTSMYLCASSFSVSYNEQFFGPGTRLTVL.

This clonotype has a handful of counts. The chain links TRBV10-3 to TRBJ1-2, with 7 positions matching TRBD1. With 4 bases clipped from V and 7 bases from J, the junction kept 0 bases outside the gene matches. Looked up from germline, CDR1 is ENHRY and CDR2 is SYGVKD. This CDR3 has 11 residues. The CDR3 region is CAISAGGGYTF. CDR3 sequence (DNA): TGTGCCATCAGTGCAGGGGGTGGCTACACCTTC.

As DNA, the CDR3 is TGTGCCAGCAGCCTCCGACAGAACACCGGGGAGCTGTTTTTT. This codes for CASSLRQNTGELFF. The chain employs TRBV9 and TRBJ2-2; D ambiguous. The CDR3 length is 14 residues. Trimming cost V 4 bases and J 1 base, with 8 bases left between them. Germline CDR1 is SGDLS and CDR2 is YYNGEE.

This clonotype was seen only a few times. The chain couples TRBV10-3 to TRBJ2-7; 10 nucleotides match TRBD2. The ends lost 9 bases at V and 1 base at J; junction bases unmatched: 6. Germline V gene data show CDR1 as ENHRY and CDR2 as SYGVKD. The CDR3 spans 14 residues. The CDR3 sequence is CAIQPSGSSYEQYF. CDR3 nucleotide sequence: TGTGCCATTCAACCTAGCGGGAGTTCCTACGAGCAGTACTTC.

The CDR3 loop reads CSVTGTGSYNEQFF. The CDR3 DNA reads as TGCAGCGTGACCGGGACAGGGTCCTACAATGAGCAGTTCTTC. V gene TRBV29-1 combines with J gene TRBJ2-1, with 9 positions matching TRBD1. The CDR3 totals 14 residues. Germline trimming cut 6 bases from V and 1 base from J; bases unmatched to any gene: 4. Germline CDR1 SQVTM, CDR2 ANQGSEA.

The chain uses TRBV6-5 and TRBJ2-5, with 14 bases lining up with TRBD2. V dropped 4 bases and J dropped 11; count of bases not matched to a gene: 18. Germline CDR1 and CDR2: MNHEY and SVGAGI. The CDR3 runs 18 residues. The CDR3 region is CASSSTSGGALFDNEQYF. CDR3 bases: TGTGCCAGCAGTTCGACTAGCGGGGGGGCCCTGTTCGACAATGAGCAGTACTTC.

This rearrangement joins TRBV13 to TRBJ1-3; the D gene is possibly TRBD1 (6 bases). Deletions cut 4 bases from V and 4 bases from J, with 17 bases between. The CDR3 covers 16 residues. Germline V gene lookup returns CDR1 PRHDT and CDR2 FYEKMQ (reference sequence). This chain's CDR3 is CASSYYGYREGNTIYF. The CDR3 nucleotides read TGTGCCAGCAGCTACTACGGATACAGGGAGGGAAACACCATATATTTT.

This clonotype has a count of ten or more. The V call is TRBV29-1, the J call TRBJ2-1; the match to TRBD1 covers 9 bases. Looked up from germline, CDR1 is SQVTM and CDR2 is ANQGSEA. V gave up 7 bases and J gave up 7 bases; unmatched junction bases: 8. The CDR3 contains 13 residues. The CDR3 DNA sequence: TGCAGCGCTGTCGACAGGGGGTGGAATGAGCAGTTCTTC. This gives the protein CSAVDRGWNEQFF.

At least ten counts were recorded for this clonotype. V and J are TRBV6-5 and TRBJ1-2; D gene ambiguous. V lost 6 bases to trimming and J lost 8 bases, with 25 bases between them. Per the germline V gene, CDR1 is MNHEY and CDR2 is SVGAGI. CDR3 size: 16 residues. CDR3 in amino acids: CASSPFGGSGIWGYTF. In DNA form, the CDR3 reads TGTGCCAGCAGCCCCTTCGGCGGCTCAGGAATATGGGGCTACACCTTC.

This clonotype was observed a handful of times. V gene TRBV11-2 combines with J gene TRBJ2-1; D unclear. This CDR3 is 12 amino acids long. CDR1 and CDR2 from the germline V gene are SGHAT and FQNNGV. V shed 3 bases and J shed 7 bases, with 7 bases lying between them. CDR3 in amino acids: CASSFPKNEQFF. CDR3 DNA: TGTGCCAGCAGCTTCCCCAAGAATGAGCAGTTCTTC.

The chain is built from TRBV6-5 and TRBJ2-5; TRBD2 agrees at 9 bases. This CDR3 is 15 amino acids long. V lost 7 bases, J lost 1 base, and 7 bases stayed unmatched. Germline lookup yields CDR1 MNHEY and CDR2 SVGAGI. CDR3 DNA sequence: TGTGCCAGCATAAGGGCGGGAGGGGCCCAAGAGACCCAGTACTTC. This gives the protein CASIRAGGAQETQYF.

In its sample, this clonotype was seen a few times. A read error may account for a junction end that differs from germline. This chain joins TRBV9 and TRBJ2-1, with 9 bases fitting TRBD1. Looked up from germline, CDR1 is SGDLS and CDR2 is YYNGEE. CDR3 length equals 16 residues. The CDR3 nucleotides are TGTGCCAGCAGCGCGGGATGGGACAGGGTTAACAATGAGCGGTTCTTC. Translating gives CASSAGWDRVNNERFF.

In nucleotides, the CDR3 is TGTGCCAGCAGCTTATTTTCGGGACTCAATACCTACAATGAGCAGTTCTTC. This sequence encodes CASSLFSGLNTYNEQFF. This chain joins TRBV13 and TRBJ2-1; the D gene is possibly TRBD2 (6 bases). This CDR3 has 17 residues. Per the germline V gene, CDR1 is PRHDT and CDR2 is FYEKMQ (reference sequence). Trimming pared 2 bases from V and 2 bases from J, leaving 16 bases between.

Of note for this clonotype: Given the absence of the conserved phenylalanine or tryptophan at the CDR3 end, a read error is likely. The rearrangement joins TRBV25-1 to TRBJ2-7; the D gene is possibly TRBD1 (5 bases). The CDR3 spans 16 residues. CDR1 is MGHDK and CDR2 is SYGVNS in the germline V gene. Trimming cost V 3 bases and J 3 bases, with 18 bases left between them. The CDR3 is CASSDSDFTGCYEQYL. In DNA form, the CDR3 reads TGTGCCAGCAGTGATTCCGATTTCACAGGTTGCTACGAGCAGTACCTC.

The V gene is TRBV24-1, the J gene TRBJ2-3, with 7 bases fitting TRBD1. CDR3 length: 16 amino acids. From germline, CDR1 is KGHDR and CDR2 SFDVKD. J was trimmed by 2 bases and V by 4 bases; bases with no gene match: 8. CDR3 bases: TGTGCCACCAGTGACCGAGGGGGCCTCGACACAGATACGCAGTATTTT. This sequence encodes CATSDRGGLDTDTQYF.